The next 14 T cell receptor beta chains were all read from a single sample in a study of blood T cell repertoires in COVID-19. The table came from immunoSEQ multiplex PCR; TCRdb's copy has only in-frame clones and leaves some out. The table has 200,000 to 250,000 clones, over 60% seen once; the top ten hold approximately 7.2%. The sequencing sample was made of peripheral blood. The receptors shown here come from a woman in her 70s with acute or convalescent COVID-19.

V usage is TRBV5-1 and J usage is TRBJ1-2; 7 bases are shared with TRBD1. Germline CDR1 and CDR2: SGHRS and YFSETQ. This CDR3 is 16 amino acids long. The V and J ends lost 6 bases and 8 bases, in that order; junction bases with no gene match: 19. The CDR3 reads CASMVDNLETGSGYTF. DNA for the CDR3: TGCGCCAGCATGGTCGATAATCTGGAGACAGGGAGCGGCTACACCTTC.

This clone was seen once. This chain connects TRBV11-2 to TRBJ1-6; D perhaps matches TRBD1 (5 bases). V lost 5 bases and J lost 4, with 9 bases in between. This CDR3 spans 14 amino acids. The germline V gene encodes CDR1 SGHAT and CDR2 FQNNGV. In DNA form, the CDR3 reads TGTGCCAGCAGCGCCGGGACTTATAATTCACCCCTCCACTTT. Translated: CASSAGTYNSPLHF.

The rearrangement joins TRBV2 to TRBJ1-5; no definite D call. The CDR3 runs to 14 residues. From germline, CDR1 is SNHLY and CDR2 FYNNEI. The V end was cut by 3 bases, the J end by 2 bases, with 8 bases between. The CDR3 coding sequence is TGTGCCAGCAGTGATTCGGTGGGCAATCAGCCCCAGCATTTT. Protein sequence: CASSDSVGNQPQHF.

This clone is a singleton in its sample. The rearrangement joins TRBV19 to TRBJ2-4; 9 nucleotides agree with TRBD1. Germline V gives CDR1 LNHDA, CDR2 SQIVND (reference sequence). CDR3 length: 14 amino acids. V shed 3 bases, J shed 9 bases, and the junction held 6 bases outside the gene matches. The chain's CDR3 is CASSIGTGTSIQYF. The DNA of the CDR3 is TGTGCCAGTAGTATTGGGACAGGGACCAGCATTCAGTACTTC.

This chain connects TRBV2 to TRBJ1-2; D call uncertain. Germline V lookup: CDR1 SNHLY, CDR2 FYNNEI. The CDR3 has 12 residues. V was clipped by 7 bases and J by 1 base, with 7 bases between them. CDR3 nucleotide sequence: TGTGCCAGCATCCCCCTTAACTATGGCTACACCTTC. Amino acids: CASIPLNYGYTF.

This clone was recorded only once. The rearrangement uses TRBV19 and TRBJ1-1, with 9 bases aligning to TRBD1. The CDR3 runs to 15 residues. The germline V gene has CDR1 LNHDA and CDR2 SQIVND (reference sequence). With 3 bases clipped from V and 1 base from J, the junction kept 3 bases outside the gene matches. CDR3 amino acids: CASSISTGGNTEAFF. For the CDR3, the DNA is TGTGCCAGTAGTATTTCGACAGGGGGGAACACTGAAGCTTTCTTT.

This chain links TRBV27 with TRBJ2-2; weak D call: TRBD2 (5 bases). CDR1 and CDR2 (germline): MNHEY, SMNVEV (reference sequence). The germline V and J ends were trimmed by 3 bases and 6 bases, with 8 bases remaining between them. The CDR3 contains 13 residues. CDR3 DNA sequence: TGTGCCAGCAGTTTGGGGAGACCCGGGGAGCTGTTTTTT. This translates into CASSLGRPGELFF.

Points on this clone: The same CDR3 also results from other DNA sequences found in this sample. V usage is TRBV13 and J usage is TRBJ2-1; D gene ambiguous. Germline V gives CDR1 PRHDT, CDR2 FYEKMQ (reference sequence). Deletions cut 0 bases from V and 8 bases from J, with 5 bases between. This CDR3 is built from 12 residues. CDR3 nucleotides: TGTGCCAGCAGCTTAGGGCAGGATGAGCAGTTCTTC. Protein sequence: CASSLGQDEQFF. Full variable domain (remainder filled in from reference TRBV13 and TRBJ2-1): AAGVIQSPRHLIKEKRETATLKCYPIPRHDTVYWYQQGPGQDPQFLISFYEKMQSDKGSIPDRFSAQQFSDYHSELNMSSLELGDSALYFCASSLGQDEQFFGPGTRLTVL.

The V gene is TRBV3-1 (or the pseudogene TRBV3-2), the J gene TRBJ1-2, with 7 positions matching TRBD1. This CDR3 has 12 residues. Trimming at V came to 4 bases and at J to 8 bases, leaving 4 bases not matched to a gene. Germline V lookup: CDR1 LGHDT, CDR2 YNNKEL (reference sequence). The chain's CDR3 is CASSPDRDGYTF. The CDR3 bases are TGTGCCAGCAGCCCCGACAGGGACGGCTACACCTTC.

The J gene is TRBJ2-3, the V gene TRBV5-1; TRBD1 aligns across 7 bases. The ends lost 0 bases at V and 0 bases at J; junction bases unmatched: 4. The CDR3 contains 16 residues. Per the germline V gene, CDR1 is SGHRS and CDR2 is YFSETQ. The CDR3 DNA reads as TGCGCCAGCAGCTTGGAGGGCAGGGGGAGCACAGATACGCAGTATTTT. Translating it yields CASSLEGRGSTDTQYF.

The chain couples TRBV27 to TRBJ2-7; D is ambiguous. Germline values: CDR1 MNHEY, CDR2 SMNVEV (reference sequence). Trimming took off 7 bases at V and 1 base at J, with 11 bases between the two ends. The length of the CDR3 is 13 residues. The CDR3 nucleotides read TGTGCCAGCAACCGTGGGCGTTCCTACGAGCAGTACGTC. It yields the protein CASNRGRSYEQYV.

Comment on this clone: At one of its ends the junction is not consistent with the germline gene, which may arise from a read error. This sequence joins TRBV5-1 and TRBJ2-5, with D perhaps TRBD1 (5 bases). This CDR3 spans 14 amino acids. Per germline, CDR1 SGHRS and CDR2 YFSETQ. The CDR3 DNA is TGCGCCAGCAGCTTGTTGCAGGGCCAAGGGACCCAGTACTTC. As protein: CASSLLQGQGTQYF.

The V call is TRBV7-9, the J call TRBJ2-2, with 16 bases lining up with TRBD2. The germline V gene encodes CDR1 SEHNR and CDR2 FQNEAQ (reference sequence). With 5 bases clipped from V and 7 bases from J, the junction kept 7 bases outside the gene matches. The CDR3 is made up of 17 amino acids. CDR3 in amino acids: CASSGTSGGAGGGELFF. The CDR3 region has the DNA TGTGCCAGCAGCGGGACTAGCGGGGGGGCCGGTGGCGGGGAGCTGTTTTTT.

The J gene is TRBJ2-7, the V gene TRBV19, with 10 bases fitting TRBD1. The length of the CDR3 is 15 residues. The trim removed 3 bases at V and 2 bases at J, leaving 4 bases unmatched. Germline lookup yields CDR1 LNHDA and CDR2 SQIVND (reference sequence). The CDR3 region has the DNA TGTGCCAGTAGTATTGGGACAGGGGTTCCCTACGAGCAGTACTTC. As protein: CASSIGTGVPYEQYF.